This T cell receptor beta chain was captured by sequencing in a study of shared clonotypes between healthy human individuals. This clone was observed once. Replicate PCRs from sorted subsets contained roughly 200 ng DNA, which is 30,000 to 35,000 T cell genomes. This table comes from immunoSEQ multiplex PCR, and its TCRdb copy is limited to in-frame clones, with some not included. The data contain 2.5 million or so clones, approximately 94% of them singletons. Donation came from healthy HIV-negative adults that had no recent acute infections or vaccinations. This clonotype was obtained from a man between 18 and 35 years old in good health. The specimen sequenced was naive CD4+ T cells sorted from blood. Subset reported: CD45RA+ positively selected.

Here the CDR3 reads CASRVAGSADTQYF. The CDR3 DNA reads TGCGCCAGCAGGGTAGCGGGGTCCGCAGATACGCAGTATTTT. The gene calls are TRBV5-1 and TRBJ2-3, with TRBD2 matching 8 bases. Germline CDR1 SGHRS, CDR2 YFSETQ. With V trimmed by 5 bases and J by 4 bases, 6 bases remained unmatched. The CDR3 covers 14 residues.